The 5 T cell receptor beta chains reported below all come from one sample, sequenced in a study of cytomegalovirus exposure and HLA in healthy donors. Both 60 Vbeta primers and 13 Jbeta primers went into the PCR. Clones were sequenced by immunoSEQ multiplex PCR, and TCRdb holds only the in-frame ones, with some missing. This sample has 50,000 to 60,000 clones; approximately 78% occur once, and the top ten carry roughly 1.5%. Sequencing was done on a sample of PBMCs. These receptors originate from a female donor in good health and CMV-seronegative.

This clone was picked up one time. This chain uses TRBV11-2 with TRBJ2-7; 7 bases align to TRBD1. The CDR3 has 13 amino acids. Per germline, CDR1 SGHAT and CDR2 FQNNGV. Trimming removed 4 bases from V and 2 bases from J; junction bases left unmatched: 2. CDR3 nucleotide sequence: TGTGCCAGCAGCTCGGGACAGACCTACGAGCAGTACTTC. The encoded protein is CASSSGQTYEQYF.

This chain joins TRBV18 and TRBJ1-2; possible D gene TRBD1, 5 bases. The V gene's germline CDR1 is KGHSH and CDR2 LQKENI. The CDR3 has 14 amino acids. Trimming took 2 bases from V and 5 from J, leaving 12 bases between them. The chain's CDR3 is CASSPSGERYGYTF. The CDR3 coding sequence is TGTGCCAGCTCACCATCGGGGGAGAGGTATGGCTACACCTTC.

The chain combines TRBV9 with TRBJ2-7; tentatively, D is TRBD1 (5 bases). Germline CDR1 is SGDLS and CDR2 is YYNGEE. The CDR3 runs 13 residues. V lost 4 bases to trimming and J lost 4 bases, with 12 bases between them. CDR3 bases: TGTGCCAGCAGCCTCTTTCAGGGTTACGAGCAGTACTTC. Translation gives CASSLFQGYEQYF.

This clone has more than one count but fewer than ten. The V and J genes are TRBV2 and TRBJ1-1, with D possibly being TRBD1 (5 bases). This CDR3 region has 11 residues. Trimming shortened V by 8 bases and J by 10 bases, and 14 bases separated the two germline ends. CDR1 SNHLY and CDR2 FYNNEI come from the germline V gene. The CDR3 here is CASRRTSRAFF. The CDR3 DNA reads TGTGCCAGCCGTAGGACATCTAGAGCTTTCTTT.

The chain combines TRBV30 with TRBJ2-7; 9 nucleotides agree with TRBD1. This CDR3 spans 13 amino acids. Germline assignment: CDR1 GTSNPN and CDR2 SVGIG (reference sequence). V shed 4 bases and J 6 bases; nucleotides not matched to a gene: 7. In DNA form, the CDR3 reads TGTGCCTGGACCCCGGACAGGGGAGGCGAGCAGTACTTC. Translation: CAWTPDRGGEQYF.